These 7 T cell receptor beta chains originate from one sample sequenced in a study of OX40 agonist ivuxolimab in advanced cancers. Repertoires were generated with immunoSEQ multiplex PCR, while TCRdb's copy carries only in-frame clones and drops some. The table shows around 39,000 clones, with roughly 81% occurring only once. The input for sequencing was CD4+ or CD8+ T cells sorted from blood, taken in a trial of the OX40 agonist ivuxolimab. The receptors come from an adult with an advanced solid tumor such as melanoma, head and neck, liver or kidney cancer.

The chain links TRBV5-6 to TRBJ2-2; TRBD2 aligns across 8 bases. The V gene's germline CDR1 is SGHDT and CDR2 YYEEEE. The length of the CDR3 is 13 residues. V was pared by 3 bases and J by 5 bases, with 0 bases of the junction left unmatched. The DNA of the CDR3 is TGTGCCAGCAGCTCGGGGGGGACCGGGGAGCTGTTTTTT. It encodes CASSSGGTGELFF.

V is TRBV9 and J is TRBJ1-6; D unclear. The CDR3 length is 15 residues. Between the trimmed V and J ends, which lost 0 bases and 9 bases, there was a span of 13 bases. Germline values: CDR1 SGDLS, CDR2 YYNGEE. The CDR3 DNA reads TGTGCCAGCAGCGTAGCAGGACTCGAGGGTTCACCCCTCCACTTT. This gives the protein CASSVAGLEGSPLHF.

The chain joins TRBV5-4 to TRBJ1-1; D is undetermined. The CDR3 length is 14 residues. The ends were cut back, 0 bases at V and 0 bases at J, with 6 bases in the middle. Per germline, CDR1 SGHNT and CDR2 YYREEE (reference sequence). This CDR3 is CASSLELLNTEAFF. CDR3 nucleotides: TGTGCCAGCAGCTTGGAGCTACTGAACACTGAAGCTTTCTTT.

This sequence joins TRBV27 and TRBJ2-7; D ambiguous. CDR3 length equals 13 residues. Germline CDR1 is MNHEY and CDR2 is SMNVEV (reference sequence). Trimming removed 7 bases from V and 5 bases from J, with 15 bases in between. This CDR3 is CASTGRGVNEQYF. In DNA, the CDR3 is TGTGCCAGCACCGGGCGAGGAGTCAACGAGCAGTACTTC.

The V call is TRBV11-3, the J call TRBJ2-3; unclear D gene. V lost 2 bases and J lost 6, with 9 bases in between. Germline CDR1 is SGHNT and CDR2 is YENEEA. The CDR3 has 13 amino acids. The CDR3 DNA reads as TGTGCCAGCAGCTTAAGGGTGACGGATACGCAGTATTTT. Translated: CASSLRVTDTQYF.

A single count supports this clone. The genes are TRBV28 and TRBJ1-6; 8 nucleotides align to TRBD1. The J segment lost 10 bases and the V segment lost 7 bases, leaving 9 bases of the junction unmatched. The CDR3 is 14 amino acids. Germline-derived CDR1 and CDR2 are MDHEN and SYDVKM. This chain's CDR3 is CASNIDRGRSPLHF. For the CDR3, the DNA is TGTGCCAGCAATATAGACAGGGGACGATCACCCCTCCACTTT.

The rearrangement uses TRBV13 and TRBJ2-3; perhaps TRBD2 as D (6 bases). CDR1 is PRHDT and CDR2 is FYEKMQ in the germline V gene (reference sequence). Trimming cost V 8 bases and J 6 bases, with 15 bases left between them. This CDR3 has 13 amino acids. The CDR3 nucleotides read TGTGCCAGCTCTTCCCGGGGGAGGGATACGCAGTATTTT. It yields the protein CASSSRGRDTQYF.